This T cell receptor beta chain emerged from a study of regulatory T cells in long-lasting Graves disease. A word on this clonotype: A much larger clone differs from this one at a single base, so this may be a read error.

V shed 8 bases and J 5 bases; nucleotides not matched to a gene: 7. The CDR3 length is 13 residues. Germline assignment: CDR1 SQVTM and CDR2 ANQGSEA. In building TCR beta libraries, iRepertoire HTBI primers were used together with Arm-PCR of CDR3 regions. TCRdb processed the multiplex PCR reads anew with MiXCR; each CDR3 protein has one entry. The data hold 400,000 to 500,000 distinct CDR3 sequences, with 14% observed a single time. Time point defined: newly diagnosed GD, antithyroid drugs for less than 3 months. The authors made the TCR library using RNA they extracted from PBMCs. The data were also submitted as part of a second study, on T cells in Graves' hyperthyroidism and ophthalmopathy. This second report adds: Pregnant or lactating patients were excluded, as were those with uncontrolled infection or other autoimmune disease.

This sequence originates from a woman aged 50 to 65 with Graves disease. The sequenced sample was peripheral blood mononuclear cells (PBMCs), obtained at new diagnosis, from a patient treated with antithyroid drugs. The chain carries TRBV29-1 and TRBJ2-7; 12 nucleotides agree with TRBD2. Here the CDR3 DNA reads TGCAGCAGGAAGACTAGCGGGAGTCACGAGCAGTACTTC. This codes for CSRKTSGSHEQYF.